One sample yielded the 15 T cell receptor beta chains listed below, sequenced in a study of glioma-infiltrating T cells after dendritic cell vaccination. Sequencing was performed with immunoSEQ multiplex PCR; in TCRdb, only in-frame clones are kept and a portion is missing. The repertoire holds roughly 50,000 clones, with roughly 90% as singletons. As for time point: after dendritic cell vaccination, including at tumor progression/relapse. The sample in question was blood, obtained after dendritic cell vaccination. Receptor source: a human donor with glioblastoma.

The DNA for the CDR3 is TGTGCCAGCAGTTTACCCGGGACAGGGGGGATCTATGGCTACACCTTC. Translating gives CASSLPGTGGIYGYTF. The J gene is TRBJ1-2, the V gene TRBV28; TRBD1 matches 11 bases. The germline V gene encodes CDR1 MDHEN and CDR2 SYDVKM. The J segment lost 4 bases and the V segment lost 2 bases, leaving 6 bases of the junction unmatched. The CDR3 extends over 16 amino acids.

The chain carries TRBV27 and TRBJ2-7; the match to TRBD2 covers 7 bases. V lost 0 bases to trimming and J lost 2 bases; unmatched junction nucleotides: 10. Germline V CDR1 and CDR2: MNHEY, SMNVEV (reference sequence). The CDR3 extends over 17 amino acids. CDR3 residues: CASSLSLMRERPYEQYF. The CDR3, as DNA: TGTGCCAGCAGTTTATCGTTAATGCGGGAGCGTCCCTACGAGCAGTACTTC.

This clone was detected once. The chain employs TRBV5-6 and TRBJ1-2, with a possible D match to TRBD1 (5 bases). Per germline, CDR1 SGHDT and CDR2 YYEEEE. CDR3 length: 15 residues. The ends were cut back, 0 bases at V and 1 base at J, with 10 bases in the middle. CDR3 bases: TGTGCCAGCAGCTTGGCCACGCAGGGTAACTATGGCTACACCTTC. It codes for CASSLATQGNYGYTF.

CDR3 bases: TGTGCCAGTAGTAGCGGGAGGGCCACAGATACGCAGTATTTT. As protein: CASSSGRATDTQYF. V and J are TRBV19 and TRBJ2-3; 9 positions agree with TRBD2. Losses at the gene ends were 4 bases for V and 2 bases for J; bases not matched to a gene: 1. Germline V gene data show CDR1 as LNHDA and CDR2 as SQIVND (reference sequence). The CDR3 has 14 amino acids.

This sequence joins TRBV19 and TRBJ2-2; tentatively, D is TRBD2 (5 bases). CDR1 and CDR2 (germline): LNHDA, SQIVND (reference sequence). V lost 5 bases and J 6 bases, leaving 13 bases between the germline ends. The CDR3 consists of 14 residues. The CDR3 protein is CASSVNSGSGELFF. DNA for the CDR3: TGTGCCAGTAGTGTAAACAGCGGATCCGGGGAGCTGTTTTTT.

The chain links TRBV7-3 to TRBJ2-1, with TRBD2 matching 7 bases. The CDR3 has 15 amino acids. Trimming took 1 base from V and 4 from J; bases not matched to a gene: 4. Germline CDR1 SGHTA, CDR2 FQGTGA. Here the CDR3 reads CASSLIASGYNEQFF. The CDR3 DNA is TGTGCCAGCAGCTTAATCGCTAGCGGATACAATGAGCAGTTCTTC.

Here the CDR3 reads CASSWRGVDTGELFF. As DNA, the CDR3 is TGTGCCAGCAGCTGGAGGGGCGTCGACACCGGGGAGCTGTTTTTT. The V gene is TRBV5-6, the J gene TRBJ2-2, with D perhaps TRBD2 (6 bases). The V end lost 3 bases, the J end lost 3 bases, and 12 bases lay between the germline ends. The germline CDR1 and CDR2 sequences are SGHDT and YYEEEE. The CDR3 is 15 amino acids.

The genes are TRBV6-6 and TRBJ1-2, with D possibly matching TRBD1 (5 bases). The V end was cut by 6 bases, the J end by 5 bases, with 16 bases between. The CDR3 runs to 14 residues. In germline, CDR1 is MNHNY, CDR2 SVGAGI (reference sequence). This chain's CDR3 is CASRFIQGRYGYTF. DNA for the CDR3: TGTGCCAGCAGGTTCATCCAGGGTCGGTATGGCTACACCTTC.

The gene calls are TRBV11-2 and TRBJ2-6, with D tentatively TRBD2 (5 bases). Trimming removed 1 base from V and 0 bases from J, with 16 bases in between. CDR1 is SGHAT, CDR2 FQNNGV, per germline. The CDR3 length is 19 residues. The CDR3 nucleotides read TGTGCCAGCAGCTTAGCGGGAATCATTTTGTACTCTGGGGCCAACGTCCTGACTTTC. Residues: CASSLAGIILYSGANVLTF.

The CDR3: CASSRLAGSRDEQYF. The CDR3 region has the DNA TGTGCCAGCAGTCGACTAGCGGGATCCCGGGACGAGCAGTACTTC. The V call is TRBV6-5, the J call TRBJ2-7; 11 bases are a match to TRBD2. The CDR3 contains 15 residues. CDR1 MNHEY and CDR2 SVGAGI come from the germline V gene. V shed 5 bases, J shed 5 bases, and the junction held 8 bases outside the gene matches.

The rearrangement links TRBV28 to TRBJ2-7, with 9 bases aligning to TRBD2. After removal of 4 bases from V and 0 bases from J, the junction contained 19 bases not matched to a gene. The CDR3 spans 20 residues. The germline V gene encodes CDR1 MDHEN and CDR2 SYDVKM. CDR3 sequence (DNA): TGTGCCAGCAGTTCCCTTGCCCGGGGTTGGCTAGCGGGAAGCTCCTACGAGCAGTACTTC. Translating it yields CASSSLARGWLAGSSYEQYF.

The gene calls are TRBV4-1 and TRBJ2-7; D not resolved. Germline V gene data show CDR1 as MGHRA and CDR2 as YSYEKL. The CDR3 has 15 residues. V lost 1 base, J lost 0 bases, and 10 bases lay in between. Written as DNA, the CDR3 is TGCGCCAGCAGCCAAGTGGCGGCATCCTCCTACGAGCAGTACTTC. It translates to CASSQVAASSYEQYF.

This clone was detected only a few times. The J gene is TRBJ1-5, the V gene TRBV28; no clear D gene. This CDR3 has 15 residues. Trimming cost V 10 bases and J 2 bases, with 18 bases left between them. Germline V gives CDR1 MDHEN, CDR2 SYDVKM. CDR3 DNA sequence: TGTGCCACCGACAAAGGTGAGGAGGGCAATCAGCCCCAGCATTTT. Residues: CATDKGEEGNQPQHF.

J is TRBJ1-5 and V is TRBV11-2; D is unclear. Trimming removed 0 bases from V and 0 bases from J, with 6 bases in between. Per germline, CDR1 SGHAT and CDR2 FQNNGV. This CDR3 is 15 amino acids long. Written as DNA, the CDR3 is TGTGCCAGCAGCTTAGACGGGAATAGCAATCAGCCCCAGCATTTT. Translating it yields CASSLDGNSNQPQHF.

The CDR3 sequence: CASSVMANTEAFF. Written as DNA, the CDR3 is TGTGCCAGCAGCGTAATGGCGAACACTGAAGCTTTCTTT. The chain couples TRBV9 to TRBJ1-1, with no clear D. The V end lost 1 base, the J end lost 1 base, and 5 bases lay between the germline ends. This CDR3 contains 13 residues. Germline loops: CDR1 SGDLS, CDR2 YYNGEE.